Described below is a single T cell receptor beta chain sequence and its context. V lost 0 bases, J lost 2 bases, and 17 bases lay in between. The CDR3 runs 17 residues. The germline gives CDR1 SEHNR, CDR2 FQNEAQ (reference sequence). The method was immunoSEQ multiplex PCR; TCRdb's version includes in-frame clones alone and lacks a portion of them. The sample shows 450,000 to 500,000 clones, approximately 78% of them seen only once. This sample was taken from a study of shared clonotypes between healthy human individuals. Sequenced material: PBMCs. The rearrangement joins TRBV7-9 to TRBJ2-7; the D gene is possibly TRBD2 (7 bases). This TCR was sampled from a woman in her thirties or forties in good health. Some clones in this sample may be carry-over from other donors' samples. The CDR3 sequence: CASSLAWSGEGTYEQYF. The CDR3 nucleotides read TGTGCCAGCAGCTTAGCTTGGTCAGGGGAGGGGACCTACGAGCAGTACTTC.